This entry lists 5 T cell receptor beta chains sequenced from one sample in a study of blood T cell repertoires in COVID-19. Profiled with immunoSEQ multiplex PCR; TCRdb holds only in-frame clones, not every one. The table lists 60,000 to 75,000 clones, around nine tenths of them singletons. Sequencing was carried out using peripheral blood. Every receptor here comes from a woman aged 60-75 years with acute or convalescent COVID-19.

This clone has only one observation. CDR3 loop: CAISENLADTQYF. CDR3 nucleotide sequence: TGTGCCATCAGTGAGAATCTAGCAGATACGCAGTATTTT. J is TRBJ2-3 and V is TRBV10-3, with unresolved D. The germline gives CDR1 ENHRY, CDR2 SYGVKD. The CDR3 runs 13 residues. Trimming pared 2 bases from V and 4 bases from J, leaving 7 bases between.

The chain links TRBV5-1 to TRBJ2-1; D is unresolved. CDR3 length: 13 amino acids. V was cut by 1 base and J by 7 bases, with 9 bases left in between. Germline V lookup: CDR1 SGHRS, CDR2 YFSETQ. The chain's CDR3 is CASSLLVGNEQFF. CDR3 nucleotides: TGCGCCAGCAGCTTGCTAGTGGGTAATGAGCAGTTCTTC.

The rearrangement links TRBV4-1 to TRBJ2-7, with TRBD1 matching 10 bases. Germline lookup yields CDR1 MGHRA and CDR2 YSYEKL. The V and J ends lost 7 bases and 2 bases, in that order; junction bases with no gene match: 2. This CDR3 is 13 amino acids long. CDR3: CASMGTGAYEQYF. DNA of the CDR3: TGCGCCAGCATGGGGACAGGGGCCTACGAGCAGTACTTC.

This chain connects TRBV7-9 to TRBJ2-2; TRBD2 agrees at 8 bases. V lost 3 bases to trimming and J lost 1 base; unmatched junction nucleotides: 7. The CDR3 has 17 amino acids. In germline, CDR1 is SEHNR, CDR2 FQNEAQ (reference sequence). The DNA of the CDR3 is TGTGCCAGCAGCTTGGATTCTAGCGGGCGGAACACCGGGGAGCTGTTTTTT. As protein: CASSLDSSGRNTGELFF.

This rearrangement joins TRBV7-9 to TRBJ2-1, with 8 bases matching TRBD2. Germline-derived CDR1 and CDR2 are SEHNR and FQNEAQ (reference sequence). This CDR3 has 16 amino acids. Trimming took 6 bases from V and 6 from J; bases not matched to a gene: 13. The DNA of the CDR3 is TGTGCCAGCAGTCATCTTCCGACGGGGGGGCCCAATGAGCAGTTCTTC. Its protein is CASSHLPTGGPNEQFF.